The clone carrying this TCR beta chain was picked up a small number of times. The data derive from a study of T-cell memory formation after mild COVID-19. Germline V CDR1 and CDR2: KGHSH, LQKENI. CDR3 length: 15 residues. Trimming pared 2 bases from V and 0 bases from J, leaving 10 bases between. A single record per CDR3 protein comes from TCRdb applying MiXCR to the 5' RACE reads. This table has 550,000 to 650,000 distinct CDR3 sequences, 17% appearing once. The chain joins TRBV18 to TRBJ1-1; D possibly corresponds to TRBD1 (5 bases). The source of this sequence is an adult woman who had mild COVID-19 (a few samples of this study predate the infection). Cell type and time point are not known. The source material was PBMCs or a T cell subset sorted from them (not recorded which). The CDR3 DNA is TGTGCCAGCTCACCAGGAGGGGCCTTGAACACTGAAGCTTTCTTT. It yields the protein CASSPGGALNTEAFF. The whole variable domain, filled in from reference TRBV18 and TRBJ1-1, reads NAGVMQNPRHLVRRRGQEARLRCSPMKGHSHVYWYRQLPEEGLKFMVYLQKENIIDESGMPKERFSAEFPKEGPSILRIQQVVRGDSAAYFCASSPGGALNTEAFFGQGTRLTVV.